The following is a T cell receptor (beta chain) sequence with its context. This specimen belongs to a study of cytomegalovirus exposure and HLA in healthy donors. Use of 60 Vbeta and 13 Jbeta primers characterized the PCR. Generated by immunoSEQ multiplex PCR, the TCRdb table keeps only in-frame clones and is missing some. The sample records under 250,000 clones, almost 80% being singletons. The sample consisted of PBMCs. The clonotype originates from a male donor in good health and CMV-seronegative.

The CDR3 sequence is CASSLDGNNQPQHF. CDR3 bases: TGTGCCAGCAGCTTAGATGGCAACAATCAGCCCCAGCATTTT. The chain employs TRBV7-2 and TRBJ1-5; D call uncertain. The V end lost 1 base, the J end lost 3 bases, and 7 bases lay between the germline ends. Germline V gene data show CDR1 as SGHTA and CDR2 as FQGNSA. The CDR3 has 14 amino acids.